Sequencing of this TCR beta chain was carried out in a study of blood T cell repertoires in COVID-19. Study summary: PBMCs, B-cell-depleted T cells, or T cells were the source of the cDNA or gDNA that made up the material.

This CDR3 region has 14 residues. Between the trimmed V and J ends, which lost 6 bases and 8 bases, there was a span of 17 bases. Germline V gene sequence: CDR1 SNHLY, CDR2 FYNNEI. As processed by the authors: Cell counts per sample came from amplifying reference gene primers. Sequencing was performed with immunoSEQ multiplex PCR; in TCRdb, only in-frame clones are kept and a portion is missing. That table supplies the V and J calls and clone size; D and trimming were determined from the DNA. The sample includes about 180,000 clones, over 75% seen only once; the top ten take around 6.9%. The genes are TRBV2 and TRBJ1-3; possibly TRBD1 for D (5 bases). The sequenced sample consisted of peripheral blood. The receptor was isolated from a man aged 80 or over with COVID-19, enrolled during active disease. The CDR3 nucleotides read TGTGCCAGCAGCGCCTCCAGGGTGGCTGACACCATATATTTT. Its translation: CASSASRVADTIYF.